This entry lists 14 T cell receptor beta chains sequenced from one sample in a study of shared clonotypes between healthy human individuals. Clones were read by immunoSEQ multiplex PCR, and TCRdb kept only the in-frame ones, dropping some. The sample has 1.6 million or so clones; roughly 96% are singletons. The sequenced material came from naive CD4+ T cells sorted from blood. Subset indicated: CD45RA+ positively selected. These receptors originate from a young man in good health.

This sequence joins TRBV30 and TRBJ1-1; D unclear. With 5 bases removed from V and 4 bases from J, the gap between germline ends came to 11 bases. The germline V gene has CDR1 GTSNPN and CDR2 SVGIG (reference sequence). The CDR3 loop spans 12 amino acids. The CDR3 loop reads CAWDTAATEAFF. CDR3 DNA sequence: TGTGCCTGGGATACCGCGGCCACTGAAGCTTTCTTT. Full variable domain (missing parts from reference TRBV30 and TRBJ1-1): SQTIHQWPATLVQPVGSPLSLECTVEGTSNPNLYWYRQAAGRGLQLLFYSVGIGQISSEVPQNLSASRPQDRQFILSSKKLLLSDSGFYLCAWDTAATEAFFGQGTRLTVV.

This clone has just one count. This chain joins TRBV28 and TRBJ1-4; tentatively, D is TRBD1 (5 bases). Germline values: CDR1 MDHEN, CDR2 SYDVKM. Trimming pared 6 bases from V and 11 bases from J, leaving 16 bases between. The CDR3 length is 13 residues. The chain's CDR3 is CASRYPSGAKLFF. CDR3 sequence (DNA): TGTGCCAGCAGATACCCGAGCGGGGCCAAACTGTTTTTT.

The chain links TRBV5-1 to TRBJ2-3, with TRBD2 matching over 14 bases. The CDR3 runs 16 residues. Germline CDR1 reads SGHRS; CDR2 reads YFSETQ. V lost 4 bases, J lost 5 bases, and 6 bases stayed unmatched. The CDR3 protein is CASSEGTSGRLDTQYF. The CDR3 nucleotides are TGCGCCAGCAGCGAGGGGACTAGCGGGAGACTAGATACGCAGTATTTT. Using reference TRBV5-1 and TRBJ2-3 for the parts outside the CDR3, the full variable domain is KAGVTQTPRYLIKTRGQQVTLSCSPISGHRSVSWYQQTPGQGLQFLFEYFSETQRNKGNFPGRFSGRQFSNSRSEMNVSTLELGDSALYLCASSEGTSGRLDTQYFGPGTRLTVL.

The chain combines TRBV19 with TRBJ2-7; 11 bases fit TRBD1. The V and J ends lost 3 bases and 3 bases, in that order; junction bases with no gene match: 1. This CDR3 spans 14 amino acids. From germline, CDR1 is LNHDA and CDR2 SQIVND (reference sequence). The CDR3 spells CASSMDRGLYEQYF. The DNA for the CDR3 is TGTGCCAGTAGTATGGACAGGGGGCTCTACGAGCAGTACTTC.

The chain links TRBV18 to TRBJ2-2, with 7 bases matching TRBD2. Germline V gives CDR1 KGHSH, CDR2 LQKENI. There are 15 residues in the CDR3. Trimming at V came to 6 bases and at J to 0 bases, leaving 4 bases not matched to a gene. In nucleotides, the CDR3 is TGTGCCAGCTCGCTAGCGGATACGAACACCGGGGAGCTGTTTTTT. It encodes CASSLADTNTGELFF.

This chain connects TRBV16 to TRBJ2-5; D gene ambiguous. Germline CDR1 KGHSY, CDR2 FQNENV. The CDR3 length is 12 residues. The V and J ends lost 2 bases and 1 base respectively, with 2 bases between them. The CDR3 bases are TGTGCCAGCAGCCAACCCCAAGAGACCCAGTACTTC. Protein: CASSQPQETQYF.

V gene TRBV28 combines with J gene TRBJ1-2, with TRBD1 matching 9 bases. Unmatched junction bases numbered 8, after V lost 4 bases and J lost 8 bases. This CDR3 is 14 amino acids long. Germline-derived CDR1 and CDR2 are MDHEN and SYDVKM. The CDR3 nucleotides read TGTGCCAGCAGTTCCAGAGGACAGGGGTACGGCTACACCTTC. Amino acid sequence: CASSSRGQGYGYTF.

For this clone: In the same sample, other DNA sequences code for this CDR3. The chain couples TRBV9 to TRBJ1-2; D is ambiguous. The CDR3 has 14 residues. V was shortened by 0 bases and J by 7 bases, with 13 bases between the two germline ends. Germline V gives CDR1 SGDLS, CDR2 YYNGEE. In DNA form, the CDR3 reads TGTGCCAGCAGCGTAGTTCCCAGAGGAACTGGCTACACCTTC. Encoded protein: CASSVVPRGTGYTF.

This clone was recorded only once. The V call is TRBV19, the J call TRBJ2-7; D may be TRBD1 (5 bases). Trimming removed 3 bases from V and 0 bases from J, with 9 bases in between. This CDR3 has 14 residues. Germline values: CDR1 LNHDA, CDR2 SQIVND (reference sequence). The CDR3 loop reads CASSMRDSSYEQYF. The CDR3 DNA sequence: TGTGCCAGTAGTATGCGTGACAGCTCCTACGAGCAGTACTTC. The full variable domain, with the rest looked up from reference TRBV19 and TRBJ2-7, is DGGITQSPKYLFRKEGQNVTLSCEQNLNHDAMYWYRQDPGQGLRLIYYSQIVNDFQKGDIAEGYSVSREKKESFPLTVTSAQKNPTAFYLCASSMRDSSYEQYFGPGTRLTVT.

This chain connects TRBV28 to TRBJ1-5; no reliable D call. The CDR3 is 12 amino acids. In germline, CDR1 is MDHEN, CDR2 SYDVKM. V dropped 1 base and J dropped 6 bases, with 4 bases sitting between them. CDR3 in amino acids: CASSLLRQPQHF. CDR3 DNA sequence: TGTGCCAGCAGTTTATTGCGTCAGCCCCAGCATTTT.

The V gene is TRBV6-1, the J gene TRBJ1-5; D is possibly TRBD1 (6 bases). With 7 bases removed from V and 9 bases from J, the gap between germline ends came to 16 bases. CDR1 and CDR2 (germline): MNHNS, SASEGT. This CDR3 is built from 13 residues. CDR3 in DNA: TGTGCCAGCACCCCTCTAGGGGGAGGGCCCCAGCATTTT. This translates into CASTPLGGGPQHF.

This chain links TRBV9 with TRBJ2-7; 14 bases line up with TRBD2. This CDR3 is 16 amino acids long. Trimming took 4 bases from V and 1 from J; bases not matched to a gene: 4. Germline assignment: CDR1 SGDLS and CDR2 YYNGEE. DNA of the CDR3: TGTGCCAGCAGCAGACTAGCGGGAGGGGGATCCTACGAGCAGTACTTC. It is translated as CASSRLAGGGSYEQYF.

This chain joins TRBV7-9 and TRBJ2-1; TRBD1 or TRBD2 may be the D gene (5 bases each). Deletions cut 2 bases from V and 5 bases from J, with 16 bases between. Germline values: CDR1 SEHNR, CDR2 FQNEAQ (reference sequence). The CDR3 is made up of 16 amino acids. The chain's CDR3 is CASSLSKGRLNNEQFF. Here the CDR3 DNA reads TGTGCCAGCAGCTTAAGCAAGGGACGGCTTAACAATGAGCAGTTCTTC.

The chain links TRBV7-8 to TRBJ2-2; D not resolved. The germline gives CDR1 SGHVS, CDR2 FQNEAQ. The CDR3 length is 12 residues. V was cut by 3 bases and J by 8 bases, with 7 bases left in between. This CDR3 is CASSFARGELFF. The CDR3 region has the DNA TGTGCCAGCAGCTTCGCAAGGGGGGAGCTGTTTTTT.